The entry below describes one T cell receptor (beta chain). Authors' processing steps: Reference gene primer amplification yielded estimated nucleated cell counts. Here immunoSEQ multiplex PCR was the method, and the copy in TCRdb shows in-frame clones only, minus some. That table is the source of V, J and clone size, and D and trimming were worked out from the DNA. The sample records more than 300,000 clones, roughly 86% being singletons. These data come from a study of blood T cell repertoires in COVID-19. About the study: The United States, Italy and Spain supplied acute and convalescent COVID-19 samples. The cDNA or gDNA used as material had been derived from T cells, B-cell-depleted T cells, or PBMCs.

In Seattle, patients joined the study during active infection and were tracked longitudinally. Germline CDR1 and CDR2: KGHSH and LQKENI. V was pared by 3 bases and J by 0 bases, with 11 bases between. The length of the CDR3 is 16 residues. The source of this sequence is a woman aged 30 to 39 with COVID-19, enrolled during active disease. The chain carries TRBV18 and TRBJ2-2; D is ambiguous. Sequenced material: peripheral blood. CDR3 sequence: CASSPKIVANTGELFF. In nucleotides, the CDR3 is TGTGCCAGCTCACCCAAAATTGTAGCGAACACCGGGGAGCTGTTTTTT.